This T cell receptor (beta chain) is drawn from a study of cytomegalovirus exposure and HLA in healthy donors. The CDR3 consists of 15 residues. V gave up 1 base and J gave up 8 bases, with 12 bases separating them. The germline gives CDR1 SGHAT, CDR2 FQNNGV. Unrecorded immune exposure was likely among donors, who were nominally healthy when sampled. 13 Jbeta primers and 60 Vbeta primers were used for the PCR. This table comes from immunoSEQ multiplex PCR, and its TCRdb copy is limited to in-frame clones, with some not included. The sample lists approximately 110,000 clones, roughly four fifths occurring once. On this clone itself: The target antigen is unknown.

Study-wide results and caveats: Within an earlier analysis, most TCR beta V segments proved productive either about 87% or about 30% of the time. The study put 150 or so TCR beta chains on its list as cytomegalovirus-associated.

What was sequenced was PBMCs. This sequence was found in a woman in her forties or fifties in good health and CMV-seropositive. The rearrangement links TRBV11-2 to TRBJ1-6, with a weak D call TRBD1 (6 bases). CDR3 protein: CASSLAGAVYSPLHF. The CDR3 DNA sequence: TGTGCCAGCAGCTTAGCAGGGGCTGTGTATTCACCCCTCCACTTT.